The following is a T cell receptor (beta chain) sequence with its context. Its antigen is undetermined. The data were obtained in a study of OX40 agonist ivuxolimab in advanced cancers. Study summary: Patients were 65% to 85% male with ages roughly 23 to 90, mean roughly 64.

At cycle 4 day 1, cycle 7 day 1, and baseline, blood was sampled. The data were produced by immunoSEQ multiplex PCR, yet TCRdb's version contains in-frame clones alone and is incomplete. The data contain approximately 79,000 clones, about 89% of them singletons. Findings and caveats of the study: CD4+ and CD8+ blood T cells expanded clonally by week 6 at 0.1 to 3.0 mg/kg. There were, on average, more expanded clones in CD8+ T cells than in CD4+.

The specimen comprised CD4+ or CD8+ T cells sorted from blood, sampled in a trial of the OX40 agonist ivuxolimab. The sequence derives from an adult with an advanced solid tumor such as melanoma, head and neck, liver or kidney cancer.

The CDR3 DNA sequence: TGTGCCAGCAGTCGAATAGACAGGGGAAATAATTCACCCCTCCACTTT. Translating it yields CASSRIDRGNNSPLHF. The rearrangement links TRBV27 to TRBJ1-6; 8 bases map to TRBD1. From germline, CDR1 is MNHEY and CDR2 SMNVEV (reference sequence). This CDR3 contains 16 residues. V dropped 5 bases and J dropped 5; count of bases not matched to a gene: 8.